Below, 17 T cell receptor beta chains from the same sample are listed, as sequenced in a study of blood T cell repertoires in COVID-19. This table comes from immunoSEQ multiplex PCR, and its TCRdb copy is limited to in-frame clones, with some not included. The sample has 160,000 or so clones; 87% are singletons. The sequenced sample was peripheral blood. Receptors originate from a woman between 50 and 59 years old with acute or convalescent COVID-19.

The rearrangement links TRBV11-2 to TRBJ1-3; unclear D gene. From germline, CDR1 is SGHAT and CDR2 FQNNGV. The V gene lost 6 bases and the J gene lost 0 bases, with 12 bases spanning the gap. The CDR3 spans 15 residues. The CDR3 DNA reads TGTGCCAGCAGAAACAGCTCCCTCTCTGGAAACACCATATATTTT. This codes for CASRNSSLSGNTIYF.

The chain links TRBV7-9 to TRBJ2-3, with D possibly matching TRBD2 (6 bases). The CDR3 sequence is 14 residues long. Per germline, CDR1 SEHNR and CDR2 FQNEAQ (reference sequence). V lost 8 bases, J lost 2 bases, and 14 bases lay in between. CDR3 residues: CASWGGEPTDTQYF. CDR3 bases: TGTGCCAGCTGGGGCGGGGAACCCACAGATACGCAGTATTTT.

This clone was observed once. This chain links TRBV24-1 with TRBJ2-5, with D maybe TRBD2 (6 bases). The V gene lost 9 bases and the J gene lost 4 bases, with 14 bases spanning the gap. The CDR3 covers 13 residues. CDR1 and CDR2 (germline): KGHDR, SFDVKD. Here the CDR3 DNA reads TGTGCCACCGCTGAGGAGGGACGAGAGACCCAGTACTTC. This encodes CATAEEGRETQYF.

The sample holds one count of this clone. V and J are TRBV2 and TRBJ2-7; TRBD1 agrees at 8 bases. The CDR3 totals 16 residues. Per the germline V gene, CDR1 is SNHLY and CDR2 is FYNNEI. V was clipped by 6 bases and J by 3 bases; unmatched bases: 13. CDR3 protein: CASRDTGGYRDYEQYF. Here the CDR3 DNA reads TGTGCCAGCAGGGACACAGGGGGGTACAGAGACTACGAGCAGTACTTC.

The genes are TRBV2 and TRBJ1-2; TRBD1 matches 7 bases. This CDR3 is 14 amino acids long. Trimming took 3 bases from V and 1 from J; bases not matched to a gene: 2. Germline V CDR1 and CDR2: SNHLY, FYNNEI. This CDR3 is CASSETGINYGYTF. The CDR3 region has the DNA TGTGCCAGCAGTGAGACAGGGATTAACTATGGCTACACCTTC.

This chain links TRBV27 with TRBJ2-3; the match to TRBD2 covers 13 bases. Germline V gene lookup returns CDR1 MNHEY and CDR2 SMNVEV (reference sequence). This CDR3 is built from 15 residues. The V and J ends lost 3 bases and 6 bases, in that order; junction bases with no gene match: 3. The CDR3 DNA reads TGTGCCAGCAGTTTGGGGACTAGCGGGGTCGATACGCAGTATTTT. It specifies CASSLGTSGVDTQYF.

The chain links TRBV4-2 to TRBJ1-1, with 8 bases identical to TRBD1. The CDR3 totals 15 residues. After removal of 4 bases from V and 0 bases from J, the junction contained 4 bases not matched to a gene. Per the germline V gene, CDR1 is LGHNA and CDR2 is YNFKEQ. The CDR3 region has the DNA TGTGCCAGCAGCCCGAGGACAGGGATGAACACTGAAGCTTTCTTT. Amino acid sequence: CASSPRTGMNTEAFF.

This rearrangement joins TRBV7-2 to TRBJ1-2; 11 bases agree with TRBD1. Germline V lookup: CDR1 SGHTA, CDR2 FQGNSA. V lost 6 bases to trimming and J lost 7 bases; unmatched junction nucleotides: 7. The CDR3 has 14 amino acids. The CDR3 DNA follows: TGTGCCAGCAGTTACGGACAGGGGGCGAGTGGCTACACCTTC. This codes for CASSYGQGASGYTF. The full variable domain, rest sourced from reference TRBV7-2 and TRBJ1-2, is GAGVSQSPSNKVTEKGKDVELRCDPISGHTALYWYRQSLGQGLEFLIYFQGNSAPDKSGLPSDRFSAERTGGSVSTLTIQRTQQEDSAVYLCASSYGQGASGYTFGSGTRLTVV.

The V gene is TRBV5-5, the J gene TRBJ2-5, with 12 bases aligning to TRBD2. This CDR3 contains 15 residues. V was pared by 4 bases and J by 2 bases, with 3 bases of the junction left unmatched. Germline V CDR1 and CDR2: SGHKS, YYEKEE (reference sequence). CDR3 bases: TGTGCCAGCAGCCCTGGACTAGCGGGGCAAGAGACCCAGTACTTC. This sequence encodes CASSPGLAGQETQYF.

The chain links TRBV5-4 to TRBJ2-3; TRBD2 agrees at 11 bases. Per the germline V gene, CDR1 is SGHNT and CDR2 is YYREEE (reference sequence). The CDR3 has 15 amino acids. V shed 4 bases, J shed 4 bases, and the junction held 5 bases outside the gene matches. CDR3: CASSRTSGSADTQYF. DNA for the CDR3: TGTGCCAGCAGCCGCACTAGCGGGAGTGCAGATACGCAGTATTTT.

V is TRBV5-1 and J is TRBJ2-3; 8 nucleotides agree with TRBD2. Per the germline V gene, CDR1 is SGHRS and CDR2 is YFSETQ. CDR3 length: 18 residues. Trimming at V came to 3 bases and at J to 3 bases, leaving 15 bases not matched to a gene. This CDR3 reads CASSSSSRASGGTDTQYF. In DNA form, the CDR3 reads TGCGCCAGCAGCTCCTCCTCGAGGGCCAGCGGGGGAACAGATACGCAGTATTTT.

The chain has TRBV15 and TRBJ2-3; D is unclear. Deletions cut 0 bases from V and 7 bases from J, with 11 bases between. Germline V gene lookup returns CDR1 LNHNV and CDR2 YYDKDF (reference sequence). This CDR3 has 14 amino acids. Here the CDR3 reads CATSRDPSPYTQYF. The CDR3 DNA reads as TGTGCCACCAGCAGAGACCCTTCCCCTTATACGCAGTATTTT.

This clone was seen once. This chain connects TRBV5-1 to TRBJ1-3; D not certain. V lost 3 bases and J 0 bases, leaving 10 bases between the germline ends. Germline V gene data show CDR1 as SGHRS and CDR2 as YFSETQ. The CDR3 spans 15 residues. This CDR3 reads CASSSAGLSGNTIYF. For the CDR3, the DNA is TGCGCCAGCAGCTCGGCAGGTCTCTCTGGAAACACCATATATTTT.

This chain connects TRBV7-2 to TRBJ2-7; TRBD1 agrees at 9 bases. V shed 5 bases, J shed 8 bases, and the junction held 4 bases outside the gene matches. This CDR3 region has 12 residues. Germline CDR1 SGHTA, CDR2 FQGNSA. The CDR3 bases are TGTGCCAGCAGCCTGGGACAGGGCCAGCAGTACTTC. Its translation: CASSLGQGQQYF.

CDR3 DNA sequence: TGTGCCAGTAGCTCCAGGGGGCGAGGCACTGAAGCTTTCTTT. Its protein is CASSSRGRGTEAFF. This sequence joins TRBV19 and TRBJ1-1, with 8 bases matching TRBD1. The CDR3 covers 14 residues. The J segment lost 4 bases and the V segment lost 6 bases, leaving 7 bases of the junction unmatched. Germline V gene data show CDR1 as LNHDA and CDR2 as SQIVND (reference sequence).

The rearrangement uses TRBV6-1 and TRBJ1-6, with 8 bases aligning to TRBD1. The V and J ends lost 1 base and 10 bases, in that order; junction bases with no gene match: 3. This CDR3 has 14 amino acids. Germline V gene data show CDR1 as MNHNS and CDR2 as SASEGT. CDR3 DNA: TGTGCCAGCAGTGAAGTACAGGGGGTCTCACCCCTCCACTTT. Translation: CASSEVQGVSPLHF.

This clone was recorded only once. The chain uses TRBV7-2 and TRBJ2-1; TRBD1 matches at 9 bases. The CDR3 covers 14 residues. V shed 5 bases, J shed 7 bases, and the junction held 6 bases outside the gene matches. Germline-derived CDR1 and CDR2 are SGHTA and FQGNSA. The CDR3 protein is CASSPRTGDNEQFF. DNA for the CDR3: TGTGCCAGCAGCCCAAGGACAGGGGATAATGAGCAGTTCTTC. Together with reference TRBV7-2 and TRBJ2-1, the CDR3 gives the full variable domain: GAGVSQSPSNKVTEKGKDVELRCDPISGHTALYWYRQSLGQGLEFLIYFQGNSAPDKSGLPSDRFSAERTGGSVSTLTIQRTQQEDSAVYLCASSPRTGDNEQFFGPGTRLTVL.